Shown below are 28 T cell receptor beta chains from a single sample sequenced in a study of blood T cell repertoires in COVID-19. Assay: immunoSEQ multiplex PCR; the TCRdb copy retains only in-frame clones and omits some. The sample has some 11,000 clones, 84% seen once. Sequencing was done on a sample of peripheral blood. These receptors were obtained from a man in his forties or fifties with active COVID-19.

The chain is built from TRBV19 and TRBJ2-3; D may be TRBD1 (6 bases). CDR1 LNHDA and CDR2 SQIVND come from the germline V gene (reference sequence). V gave up 6 bases and J gave up 0 bases, with 10 bases separating them. The CDR3 length is 14 residues. In nucleotides, the CDR3 is TGTGCCAGTAGCAGGACAGCTAGCACAGATACGCAGTATTTT. Translating gives CASSRTASTDTQYF.

The chain employs TRBV4-2 and TRBJ2-3; 14 nucleotides line up with TRBD2. With V trimmed by 3 bases and J by 14 bases, 4 bases remained unmatched. Germline loops: CDR1 LGHNA, CDR2 YNFKEQ. CDR3 length equals 13 residues. CDR3 sequence reads: CASSHTGTSGRYF. DNA of the CDR3: TGTGCCAGCAGCCACACAGGGACTAGCGGGAGGTATTTT.

This chain joins TRBV2 and TRBJ2-3, with 11 nucleotides matching TRBD2. J gave up 4 bases and V 6 bases, and 3 bases lay outside the gene matches. Germline V gene data show CDR1 as SNHLY and CDR2 as FYNNEI. This CDR3 has 14 amino acids. In nucleotides, the CDR3 is TGTGCCAGCAGGGAACTAGCGGGAGCAGATACGCAGTATTTT. It translates to CASRELAGADTQYF. The whole variable domain, filled in from reference TRBV2 and TRBJ2-3, reads EPEVTQTPSHQVTQMGQEVILRCVPISNHLYFYWYRQILGQKVEFLVSFYNNEISEKSEIFDDQFSVERPDGSNFTLKIRSTKLEDSAMYFCASRELAGADTQYFGPGTRLTVL.

The V and J genes are TRBV15 and TRBJ1-5, with 10 bases that match TRBD1. Trimming cost V 5 bases and J 6 bases; bases outside gene matches: 7. This CDR3 is built from 15 residues. The V gene's germline CDR1 is LNHNV and CDR2 YYDKDF (reference sequence). CDR3 amino acids: CATSPDRGQGQPQHF. CDR3 DNA: TGTGCCACCAGCCCTGACAGGGGGCAGGGTCAGCCCCAGCATTTT.

The rearrangement links TRBV5-4 to TRBJ2-7; 8 nucleotides line up with TRBD1. Germline V gene lookup returns CDR1 SGHNT and CDR2 YYREEE (reference sequence). The trim removed 4 bases at V and 7 bases at J, leaving 1 base unmatched. CDR3 length equals 11 residues. The CDR3 is CASSGQGEQYF. The CDR3 coding sequence is TGTGCCAGCAGCGGACAGGGAGAGCAGTACTTC.

The genes are TRBV10-1 and TRBJ2-3, with a possible D match to TRBD2 (5 bases). The V gene's germline CDR1 is WNHNN and CDR2 SYGVQD (reference sequence). V lost 3 bases, J lost 3 bases, and 10 bases lay in between. There are 14 residues in the CDR3. The CDR3 DNA follows: TGCGCCAGCAGTGACCAACTAGGAACAGATACGCAGTATTTT. Its translation is CASSDQLGTDTQYF.

V usage is TRBV28 and J usage is TRBJ2-7; 7 bases line up with TRBD2. Per the germline V gene, CDR1 is MDHEN and CDR2 is SYDVKM. Trimming at V came to 3 bases and at J to 3 bases, leaving 5 bases not matched to a gene. The CDR3 has 14 amino acids. The CDR3, as DNA: TGTGCCAGCAGTTTTCGTCCGGGAGGCTACGAGCAGTACTTC. It translates to CASSFRPGGYEQYF.

The chain uses TRBV6-5 and TRBJ1-5; TRBD1 matches 7 bases. CDR1 is MNHEY, CDR2 SVGAGI, per germline. The CDR3 is 14 residues long. After removal of 6 bases from V and 4 bases from J, the junction contained 6 bases not matched to a gene. CDR3 coding DNA: TGTGCCAGCAGCCCGACAGGGCTGAATCAGCCCCAGCATTTT. Its protein product is CASSPTGLNQPQHF.

The gene calls are TRBV2 and TRBJ2-5; D is possibly TRBD2 (7 bases). With 3 bases removed from V and 4 bases from J, the gap between germline ends came to 18 bases. This CDR3 is 16 amino acids long. Germline assignment: CDR1 SNHLY and CDR2 FYNNEI. CDR3 coding DNA: TGTGCCAGCAGTGATGGGAGGGGGAGAGGAGCAGAGACCCAGTACTTC. Amino acids: CASSDGRGRGAETQYF.

Details on this clone: Sequence at one end of the junction differs from germline and may be a read error. The V call is TRBV19, the J call TRBJ2-7, with no clear D. CDR1 is LNHDA, CDR2 SQIVND, per germline (reference sequence). CDR3 length: 9 amino acids. CDR3 coding DNA: TGTGCCAGACGGAACAGAAACCCCTTC. Residues: CARRNRNPF.

J is TRBJ1-2 and V is TRBV27; 8 bases match TRBD1. J gave up 4 bases and V 5 bases, and 9 bases lay outside the gene matches. Germline V gene data show CDR1 as MNHEY and CDR2 as SMNVEV (reference sequence). This CDR3 spans 15 amino acids. In DNA form, the CDR3 reads TGTGCCAGCAGTCCAGGGACAGGACTTATCTATGGCTACACCTTC. Residues: CASSPGTGLIYGYTF.

The chain recombines TRBV5-4 with TRBJ2-7; the D gene is possibly TRBD2 (6 bases). The V gene lost 0 bases and the J gene lost 6 bases, with 10 bases spanning the gap. The CDR3 has 13 amino acids. Germline CDR1 reads SGHNT; CDR2 reads YYREEE (reference sequence). CDR3 DNA sequence: TGTGCCAGCAGCTTGGCCGGGAGCTCCGAGCAGTACTTC. Translated: CASSLAGSSEQYF.

The CDR3 region has the DNA TGTGCCAGTAGTATGCGGCAGGGGGCTTACGAGCAGTACTTC. Protein product: CASSMRQGAYEQYF. The chain links TRBV19 to TRBJ2-7, with 8 nucleotides matching TRBD1. The CDR3 has 14 amino acids. CDR1 LNHDA and CDR2 SQIVND come from the germline V gene (reference sequence). Trimming removed 3 bases from V and 4 bases from J; junction bases left unmatched: 5. Variable domain in full (rest from reference TRBV19 and TRBJ2-7): DGGITQSPKYLFRKEGQNVTLSCEQNLNHDAMYWYRQDPGQGLRLIYYSQIVNDFQKGDIAEGYSVSREKKESFPLTVTSAQKNPTAFYLCASSMRQGAYEQYFGPGTRLTVT.

The J gene is TRBJ2-7, the V gene TRBV2; TRBD1 aligns across 7 bases. Germline values: CDR1 SNHLY, CDR2 FYNNEI. The CDR3 extends over 14 amino acids. The V and J ends lost 2 bases and 4 bases, in that order; junction bases with no gene match: 5. CDR3 sequence: CASSETGAGYEQYF. The CDR3 region has the DNA TGTGCCAGCAGTGAAACAGGGGCGGGTTACGAGCAGTACTTC.

The V and J genes are TRBV9 and TRBJ1-1; D is perhaps TRBD1 (5 bases). V lost 0 bases, J lost 4 bases, and 13 bases lay in between. The CDR3 runs to 15 residues. CDR1 is SGDLS and CDR2 is YYNGEE in the germline V gene. As DNA, the CDR3 is TGTGCCAGCAGCGTAGGGAAGGGCGGGGGCACTGAAGCTTTCTTT. This translates into CASSVGKGGGTEAFF. The full variable domain, rest sourced from reference TRBV9 and TRBJ1-1, is DSGVTQTPKHLITATGQRVTLRCSPRSGDLSVYWYQQSLDQGLQFLIQYYNGEERAKGNILERFSAQQFPDLHSELNLSSLELGDSALYFCASSVGKGGGTEAFFGQGTRLTVV.

The V gene is TRBV4-2, the J gene TRBJ2-1; 11 nucleotides agree with TRBD2. The length of the CDR3 is 16 residues. Germline CDR1 reads LGHNA; CDR2 reads YNFKEQ. V trimming: 3 bases; J trimming: 3 bases; junction bases outside the gene matches: 4. The CDR3 is CASSQGLADNYNEQFF. As DNA, the CDR3 is TGTGCCAGCAGCCAGGGACTAGCGGACAACTACAATGAGCAGTTCTTC.

The chain joins TRBV4-1 to TRBJ2-7, with TRBD2 identical over 9 bases. V trimming: 0 bases; J trimming: 2 bases; junction bases outside the gene matches: 11. Germline-derived CDR1 and CDR2 are MGHRA and YSYEKL. The CDR3 has 18 amino acids. The CDR3 coding sequence is TGCGCCAGCAGCCAAGATAGCGGGGGAGGGTCGGCCACCTACGAGCAGTACTTC. This encodes CASSQDSGGGSATYEQYF.

This chain connects TRBV3-1 (or the pseudogene TRBV3-2) to TRBJ2-7, with TRBD1 matching over 9 bases. The germline V gene encodes CDR1 LGHDT and CDR2 YNNKEL (reference sequence). V was pared by 3 bases and J by 4 bases, with 1 base of the junction left unmatched. CDR3 length: 13 amino acids. CDR3 bases: TGTGCCAGCAGCCAGGGACAGGGTTACGAGCAGTACTTC. This sequence encodes CASSQGQGYEQYF.

This chain joins TRBV2 and TRBJ1-5; D remains ambiguous. Deletions cut 7 bases from V and 4 bases from J, with 14 bases between. CDR1 is SNHLY and CDR2 is FYNNEI in the germline V gene. The CDR3 is 14 residues long. The CDR3 DNA reads TGTGCCAGCAACCAAGGGCGGGGTAATCAGCCCCAGCATTTT. It specifies CASNQGRGNQPQHF.

The chain joins TRBV11-2 to TRBJ2-3; TRBD1 agrees at 10 bases. Germline V lookup: CDR1 SGHAT, CDR2 FQNNGV. The CDR3 covers 16 residues. With V trimmed by 6 bases and J by 4 bases, 10 bases remained unmatched. CDR3 DNA: TGTGCCAGCAGTCGGACCGGGACAGGGGTTGCAGATACGCAGTATTTT. Translation: CASSRTGTGVADTQYF.

V gene TRBV29-1 combines with J gene TRBJ2-7, with 8 bases matching TRBD1. Germline V gives CDR1 SQVTM, CDR2 ANQGSEA. V gave up 7 bases and J gave up 3 bases; unmatched junction bases: 8. This CDR3 comprises 13 residues. The CDR3 region is CSAKTGVSYEQYF. The CDR3 DNA reads TGCAGCGCAAAGACAGGGGTAAGCTACGAGCAGTACTTC.

This clone was counted a single time. The chain has TRBV5-6 and TRBJ1-2; D is possibly TRBD1 (6 bases). V lost 4 bases, J lost 5 bases, and 12 bases lay in between. The germline V gene has CDR1 SGHDT and CDR2 YYEEEE. The CDR3 is made up of 13 amino acids. CDR3 DNA sequence: TGTGCCAGCAGCACCGGGACACCTTATGGCTACACCTTC. Protein: CASSTGTPYGYTF.

The rearrangement links TRBV13 to TRBJ2-3; D ambiguous. The V end lost 6 bases, the J end lost 5 bases, and 18 bases lay between the germline ends. The CDR3 totals 15 residues. Germline loops: CDR1 PRHDT, CDR2 FYEKMQ (reference sequence). For the CDR3, the DNA is TGTGCCAGCAGTCTTGCCTCCGCTACGGGAGATACGCAGTATTTT. It translates to CASSLASATGDTQYF.

The gene calls are TRBV7-8 and TRBJ2-7; D perhaps matches TRBD1 (6 bases). Between the trimmed V and J ends, which lost 2 bases and 4 bases, there was a span of 9 bases. Germline V gene lookup returns CDR1 SGHVS and CDR2 FQNEAQ. This CDR3 has 13 residues. The CDR3 sequence is CASSLTQGYEQYF. The CDR3 DNA sequence: TGTGCCAGCAGCTTAACCCAGGGGTACGAGCAGTACTTC.

This clone is labeled as medium-sized. The chain joins TRBV7-3 to TRBJ2-3; a possible D gene is TRBD2 (5 bases). V lost 2 bases and J 2 bases, leaving 20 bases between the germline ends. This CDR3 is 18 amino acids long. Per the germline V gene, CDR1 is SGHTA and CDR2 is FQGTGA. Here the CDR3 reads CASSLFPRGQVITDTQYF. Here the CDR3 DNA reads TGTGCCAGCAGCTTATTCCCCCGGGGTCAGGTGATCACAGATACGCAGTATTTT.

The rearrangement joins TRBV19 to TRBJ2-7, with 10 positions matching TRBD2. J was trimmed by 0 bases and V by 6 bases; bases with no gene match: 5. The CDR3 sequence is 15 residues long. Germline assignment: CDR1 LNHDA and CDR2 SQIVND (reference sequence). The CDR3 coding sequence is TGTGCCAGTAGCGAGACTAGCGGGTTCTCCTACGAGCAGTACTTC. It is translated as CASSETSGFSYEQYF.

This chain uses TRBV5-1 with TRBJ2-4; D might be TRBD2 (6 bases). The CDR3 consists of 15 residues. The germline V and J ends were trimmed by 0 bases and 4 bases, with 11 bases remaining between them. The germline CDR1 and CDR2 sequences are SGHRS and YFSETQ. This chain's CDR3 is CASSLAGTVKNIQYF. The CDR3 DNA reads TGCGCCAGCAGCTTGGCGGGGACTGTTAAAAACATTCAGTACTTC. The variable domain in full, completed from reference TRBV5-1 and TRBJ2-4, reads KAGVTQTPRYLIKTRGQQVTLSCSPISGHRSVSWYQQTPGQGLQFLFEYFSETQRNKGNFPGRFSGRQFSNSRSEMNVSTLELGDSALYLCASSLAGTVKNIQYFGAGTRLSVL.

This chain joins TRBV3-1 (or the pseudogene TRBV3-2) and TRBJ2-2; no clear D. Germline CDR1 and CDR2: LGHDT and YNNKEL (reference sequence). Trimming left V 1 base short and J 1 base short, with 10 bases between. The CDR3 is 16 amino acids. CDR3 sequence: CASSQVEQLNTGELFF. The CDR3 nucleotides are TGTGCCAGCAGCCAAGTTGAACAGTTGAACACCGGGGAGCTGTTTTTT.